One and the same sample provided the 22 T cell receptor beta chains below, sequenced in a study of Ad26.COV2.S vaccination and SARS-CoV-2 variants. The treatment: 15 to 20 received Ad26.COV2.S at low or high dose, single or two shots; five or six received placebo; per-sample allocation not given. Specimen acquisition occurred on day 63 following the initial vaccine or placebo injection. The repertoire was sequenced with immunoSEQ multiplex PCR; TCRdb's copy has only in-frame clones and lacks some. The repertoire has approximately 300,000 clones, approximately 86% of them found once; the top ten carry roughly 2%. Sequenced material: peripheral blood, taken in a trial of Ad26.COV2.S vaccine versus placebo. The source of these receptors is a person between 18 and 60 years old who received the Ad26.COV2.S COVID-19 vaccine or a placebo.

The chain employs TRBV7-6 and TRBJ1-6, with 11 bases lining up with TRBD1. This CDR3 comprises 14 residues. Germline CDR1 reads SGHVS; CDR2 reads FNYEAQ. Trimming removed 5 bases from V and 8 bases from J; junction bases left unmatched: 2. The DNA of the CDR3 is TGTGCCAGCAGCGCGGGACAGGGGGATTCACCCCTCCACTTT. Translated: CASSAGQGDSPLHF. Full variable domain (missing parts from reference TRBV7-6 and TRBJ1-6): GAGVSQSPRYKVTKRGQDVALRCDPISGHVSLYWYRQALGQGPEFLTYFNYEAQQDKSGLPNDRFSAERPEGSISTLTIQRTEQRDSAMYRCASSAGQGDSPLHFGNGTRLTVT.

This chain uses TRBV10-3 with TRBJ1-2, with 7 nucleotides matching TRBD1. V was pared by 9 bases and J by 5 bases, with 15 bases of the junction left unmatched. This CDR3 spans 15 amino acids. Germline V gene lookup returns CDR1 ENHRY and CDR2 SYGVKD. The CDR3 sequence: CAITPNYGTAYGYTF. The CDR3, as DNA: TGTGCCATAACCCCTAACTACGGGACAGCATATGGCTACACCTTC.

The V call is TRBV28, the J call TRBJ1-2; TRBD1 aligns across 9 bases. V lost 4 bases, J lost 5 bases, and 14 bases stayed unmatched. This CDR3 spans 17 amino acids. Germline values: CDR1 MDHEN, CDR2 SYDVKM. CDR3 protein: CASSSPAGQGVNYGYTF. The CDR3 coding sequence is TGTGCCAGCAGTTCCCCCGCGGGACAGGGCGTAAATTATGGCTACACCTTC.

The genes are TRBV7-9 and TRBJ2-7; 7 bases align to TRBD1. This CDR3 comprises 16 residues. Trimming cost V 5 bases and J 1 base; bases outside gene matches: 11. Germline V gene lookup returns CDR1 SEHNR and CDR2 FQNEAQ (reference sequence). The CDR3 reads CASSTTPTGPSYEQYF. Here the CDR3 DNA reads TGTGCCAGCAGCACGACCCCGACAGGGCCTTCCTACGAGCAGTACTTC.

The V and J genes are TRBV6-5 and TRBJ1-6; D ambiguous. Trimming shortened V by 2 bases and J by 7 bases, and 6 bases separated the two germline ends. Looked up from germline, CDR1 is MNHEY and CDR2 is SVGAGI. The CDR3 sequence is 13 residues long. The CDR3 reads CASSYGRNSPLHF. DNA for the CDR3: TGTGCCAGCAGTTACGGCAGAAATTCACCCCTCCACTTT.

The chain uses TRBV18 and TRBJ2-3; 10 bases agree with TRBD2. CDR3 length: 17 residues. The V gene's germline CDR1 is KGHSH and CDR2 LQKENI. The trim removed 6 bases at V and 0 bases at J, leaving 9 bases unmatched. The CDR3 DNA is TGTGCCAGCTCGCCGCTAGCGGGGGCGACTAGCACAGATACGCAGTATTTT. As protein: CASSPLAGATSTDTQYF.

This clone appeared once. The chain joins TRBV19 to TRBJ2-1; 7 bases are a match to TRBD1. This CDR3 has 15 residues. Trimming cost V 6 bases and J 4 bases; bases outside gene matches: 9. Germline V gene data show CDR1 as LNHDA and CDR2 as SQIVND (reference sequence). In nucleotides, the CDR3 is TGTGCCAGTAGGGAGAAGGGGACAGCATACAATGAGCAGTTCTTC. Amino acids: CASREKGTAYNEQFF.

CDR3 amino acids: CASNSGGGQETQYF. The CDR3 nucleotides are TGTGCCAGCAACTCTGGGGGGGGGCAAGAGACCCAGTACTTC. V gene TRBV2 combines with J gene TRBJ2-5; 7 nucleotides match TRBD2. CDR1 is SNHLY, CDR2 FYNNEI, per germline. CDR3 length: 14 residues. V dropped 7 bases and J dropped 2; count of bases not matched to a gene: 7.

This chain connects TRBV19 to TRBJ2-1; possibly TRBD2 for D (6 bases). This CDR3 is 15 amino acids long. V dropped 5 bases and J dropped 8 bases, with 19 bases sitting between them. The germline CDR1 and CDR2 sequences are LNHDA and SQIVND (reference sequence). CDR3 nucleotides: TGTGCCAGTAGTTCGGGACTCCGCTGGGGGGATGAGCAGTTCTTC. This encodes CASSSGLRWGDEQFF.

V is TRBV7-2 and J is TRBJ2-1, with TRBD2 matching 10 bases. Unmatched junction bases numbered 4, after V lost 1 base and J lost 7 bases. From germline, CDR1 is SGHTA and CDR2 FQGNSA. This CDR3 contains 15 residues. Here the CDR3 DNA reads TGTGCCAGCAGCTTAGATAGCGGGGGGTTTAATGAGCAGTTCTTC. It encodes CASSLDSGGFNEQFF. The entire variable domain, with the rest obtained from reference TRBV7-2 and TRBJ2-1, is as follows: GAGVSQSPSNKVTEKGKDVELRCDPISGHTALYWYRQSLGQGLEFLIYFQGNSAPDKSGLPSDRFSAERTGGSVSTLTIQRTQQEDSAVYLCASSLDSGGFNEQFFGPGTRLTVL.

The V and J genes are TRBV4-1 and TRBJ2-7, with TRBD1 as a possible D gene (6 bases). With 2 bases removed from V and 0 bases from J, the gap between germline ends came to 20 bases. Germline CDR1 and CDR2: MGHRA and YSYEKL. The CDR3 totals 18 residues. The CDR3 is CASSQTIGRSDSSYEQYF. Here the CDR3 DNA reads TGCGCCAGCAGCCAAACGATCGGACGGTCGGACAGCTCCTACGAGCAGTACTTC.

The chain recombines TRBV5-1 with TRBJ2-3; tentative D call: TRBD2 (6 bases). In germline, CDR1 is SGHRS, CDR2 YFSETQ. V dropped 5 bases and J dropped 4 bases, with 17 bases sitting between them. This CDR3 has 15 amino acids. CDR3 sequence: CASRTTREAADTQYF. The CDR3, as DNA: TGCGCCAGCAGGACCACAAGGGAGGCAGCAGATACGCAGTATTTT.

The chain couples TRBV12-3 or TRBV12-4 to TRBJ2-1; D may be TRBD1 (6 bases). The V and J ends lost 5 bases and 4 bases respectively, with 9 bases between them. The length of the CDR3 is 13 residues. In DNA, the CDR3 is TGTGCCAGCAGTCGACAGGATTACAATGAGCAGTTCTTC. Its protein product is CASSRQDYNEQFF.

The CDR3 nucleotides are TGTGCCAGCAGTGGCGGGGGAGGATACGAGCAGTACTTC. Translation gives CASSGGGGYEQYF. V and J are TRBV28 and TRBJ2-7; 7 nucleotides agree with TRBD2. J lost 4 bases, V lost 5 bases, and 5 bases had no gene match. Germline V lookup: CDR1 MDHEN, CDR2 SYDVKM. This CDR3 has 13 amino acids. Full variable domain (remainder filled in from reference TRBV28 and TRBJ2-7): DVKVTQSSRYLVKRTGEKVFLECVQDMDHENMFWYRQDPGLGLRLIYFSYDVKMKEKGDIPEGYSVSREKKERFSLILESASTNQTSMYLCASSGGGGYEQYFGPGTRLTVT.

This rearrangement joins TRBV7-9 to TRBJ1-1; D might be TRBD1 (5 bases). Trimming took 4 bases from V and 3 from J, leaving 9 bases between them. CDR1 and CDR2 from the germline V gene are SEHNR and FQNEAQ (reference sequence). CDR3 size: 13 residues. The DNA for the CDR3 is TGTGCCAGCAGCTATGCGGGGGACACTGAAGCTTTCTTT. Protein: CASSYAGDTEAFF.

V and J are TRBV3-1 (or the pseudogene TRBV3-2) and TRBJ1-4; possible D gene TRBD1, 5 bases. Germline CDR1 is LGHDT and CDR2 is YNNKEL (reference sequence). V was clipped by 4 bases and J by 11 bases, with 17 bases between them. CDR3 length: 14 residues. This chain's CDR3 is CASSRRDASGKLFF. CDR3 nucleotides: TGTGCCAGCAGCCGCCGGGACGCCTCTGGCAAACTGTTTTTT.

The chain recombines TRBV10-3 with TRBJ1-1; unclear D gene. This CDR3 contains 13 residues. V lost 3 bases and J lost 6, with 11 bases in between. Looked up from germline, CDR1 is ENHRY and CDR2 is SYGVKD. Here the CDR3 reads CAISEFLGSEAFF. In DNA form, the CDR3 reads TGTGCCATCAGTGAATTTTTGGGGTCTGAAGCTTTCTTT.

This sequence joins TRBV4-1 and TRBJ1-5; D gene uncertain. Per germline, CDR1 MGHRA and CDR2 YSYEKL. This CDR3 is built from 15 residues. Trimming stripped 1 base from V and 0 bases from J, with 7 bases between. CDR3: CASSQGQYSNQPQHF. Here the CDR3 DNA reads TGCGCCAGCAGCCAAGGGCAGTATAGCAATCAGCCCCAGCATTTT.

The chain employs TRBV7-2 and TRBJ2-3; a possible D gene is TRBD2 (6 bases). The CDR3 has 17 amino acids. Looked up from germline, CDR1 is SGHTA and CDR2 is FQGNSA. V lost 3 bases to trimming and J lost 1 base, with 17 bases between them. The CDR3 bases are TGTGCCAGCAGCTTGCGATCCCTGGGCGGGGGCACAGATACGCAGTATTTT. It encodes CASSLRSLGGGTDTQYF.

V usage is TRBV10-3 and J usage is TRBJ2-1, with 9 nucleotides matching TRBD1. The CDR3 extends over 14 amino acids. J gave up 3 bases and V 9 bases, and 6 bases lay outside the gene matches. In germline, CDR1 is ENHRY, CDR2 SYGVKD. CDR3 in amino acids: CAIRRTGDYNEQFF. CDR3 coding DNA: TGTGCCATTAGACGGACAGGGGACTACAATGAGCAGTTCTTC.

This chain links TRBV19 with TRBJ2-7, with TRBD2 as a possible D gene (5 bases). This CDR3 spans 12 amino acids. The V end was cut by 2 bases, the J end by 3 bases, with 5 bases between. CDR1 LNHDA and CDR2 SQIVND come from the germline V gene (reference sequence). CDR3 amino acids: CASSIRGYEQYF. The CDR3, as DNA: TGTGCCAGTAGTATACGGGGCTACGAGCAGTACTTC.

This clone came up once. The rearrangement links TRBV5-8 to TRBJ1-1; unclear D gene. The CDR3 is made up of 15 amino acids. Germline assignment: CDR1 SGHTS and CDR2 YDEGEE. Trimming took off 0 bases at V and 0 bases at J, with 9 bases between the two ends. The CDR3 here is CASSLGVGVNTEAFF. DNA of the CDR3: TGTGCCAGCAGCTTGGGGGTCGGGGTGAACACTGAAGCTTTCTTT. Variable domain in full (rest from reference TRBV5-8 and TRBJ1-1): EAGVTQSPTHLIKTRGQQATLRCSPISGHTSVYWYQQALGLGLQFLLWYDEGEERNRGNFPPRFSGRQFPNYSSELNVNALELEDSALYLCASSLGVGVNTEAFFGQGTRLTVV.